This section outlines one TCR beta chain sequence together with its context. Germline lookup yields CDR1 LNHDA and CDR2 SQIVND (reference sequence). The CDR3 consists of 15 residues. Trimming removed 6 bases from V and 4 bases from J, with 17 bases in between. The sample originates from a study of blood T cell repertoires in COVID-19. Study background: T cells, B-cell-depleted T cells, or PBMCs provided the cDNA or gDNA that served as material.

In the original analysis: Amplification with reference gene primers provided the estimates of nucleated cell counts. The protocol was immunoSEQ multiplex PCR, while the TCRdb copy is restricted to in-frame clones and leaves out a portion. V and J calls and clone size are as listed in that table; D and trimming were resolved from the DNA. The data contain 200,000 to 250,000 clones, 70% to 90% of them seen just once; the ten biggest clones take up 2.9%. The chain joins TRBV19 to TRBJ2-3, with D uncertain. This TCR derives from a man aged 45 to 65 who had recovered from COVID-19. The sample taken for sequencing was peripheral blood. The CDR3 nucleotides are TGTGCCAGTAGACTGCAGCCTACCCAGGCAGATACGCAGTATTTT. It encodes CASRLQPTQADTQYF. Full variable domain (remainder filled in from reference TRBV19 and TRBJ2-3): DGGITQSPKYLFRKEGQNVTLSCEQNLNHDAMYWYRQDPGQGLRLIYYSQIVNDFQKGDIAEGYSVSREKKESFPLTVTSAQKNPTAFYLCASRLQPTQADTQYFGPGTRLTVL.